This entry lists 11 T cell receptor beta chains sequenced from one sample in a study of cytomegalovirus exposure and HLA in healthy donors. The primer mix had 60 Vbeta and 13 Jbeta primers. TCRdb's table, derived via immunoSEQ multiplex PCR, lists solely in-frame clones and lacks some. The data contain more than 150,000 clones, 70% to 90% of them seen just once; the ten biggest clones take up approximately 8.5%. Sequencing was carried out using PBMCs. These receptors were taken from a man younger than 30 in good health and CMV-seropositive.

This chain links TRBV19 with TRBJ2-1; D may be TRBD1 (6 bases). The V gene's germline CDR1 is LNHDA and CDR2 SQIVND (reference sequence). The V end was cut by 1 base, the J end by 8 bases, with 12 bases between. This CDR3 spans 14 amino acids. The CDR3 bases are TGTGCCAGTAGTATAGCACGTGCAGGGGATGAGCAGTTCTTC. Its protein product is CASSIARAGDEQFF.

The chain carries TRBV10-1 and TRBJ2-3, with 10 nucleotides matching TRBD2. The germline V gene has CDR1 WNHNN and CDR2 SYGVQD (reference sequence). Unmatched junction bases numbered 5, after V lost 6 bases and J lost 2 bases. The CDR3 contains 15 residues. Written as DNA, the CDR3 is TGCGCCAGCAGACTAGCGGGACAAGTCACAGATACGCAGTATTTT. Its protein product is CASRLAGQVTDTQYF.

This chain joins TRBV19 and TRBJ2-3; 13 bases agree with TRBD2. Trimming removed 5 bases from V and 4 bases from J; junction bases left unmatched: 6. The CDR3 length is 16 residues. Germline CDR1 and CDR2: LNHDA and SQIVND (reference sequence). DNA for the CDR3: TGTGCCAGTAGTCCTTGGACTAGCGGGGGTGCAGATACGCAGTATTTT. It codes for CASSPWTSGGADTQYF.

This clone was counted only a few times. V is TRBV6-6 and J is TRBJ1-1; no clear D gene. V lost 2 bases and J lost 1, with 8 bases in between. The CDR3 spans 14 residues. Germline values: CDR1 MNHNY, CDR2 SVGAGI (reference sequence). The CDR3 bases are TGTGCCAGCAGTTACGGGAGAGAGAACACTGAAGCTTTCTTT. This translates into CASSYGRENTEAFF.

This chain connects TRBV7-8 to TRBJ2-7; TRBD2 agrees at 10 bases. CDR1 SGHVS and CDR2 FQNEAQ come from the germline V gene. V was pared by 1 base and J by 8 bases, with 14 bases of the junction left unmatched. CDR3 size: 17 residues. The CDR3 sequence is CASSLERTSSSGGQQYF. Written as DNA, the CDR3 is TGTGCCAGCAGCTTAGAGCGGACATCGTCTAGCGGGGGTCAGCAGTACTTC.

CDR3 loop: CASSPWGLGNTQYF. The CDR3 nucleotides read TGTGCCAGCAGCCCTTGGGGCCTGGGGAACACGCAGTATTTT. V and J are TRBV13 and TRBJ2-3; a possible D gene is TRBD1 (5 bases). From germline, CDR1 is PRHDT and CDR2 FYEKMQ (reference sequence). The CDR3 loop spans 14 amino acids. V lost 5 bases and J 9 bases, leaving 18 bases between the germline ends.

The rearrangement links TRBV5-4 to TRBJ2-7; 7 bases agree with TRBD1. J lost 1 base, V lost 4 bases, and 2 bases had no gene match. From germline, CDR1 is SGHNT and CDR2 YYREEE (reference sequence). This CDR3 is 13 amino acids long. Here the CDR3 reads CASSRQGSYEQYF. CDR3 nucleotide sequence: TGTGCCAGCAGCCGACAGGGTTCCTACGAGCAGTACTTC.

This chain connects TRBV5-6 to TRBJ2-4, with TRBD1 matching over 9 bases. J lost 0 bases, V lost 7 bases, and 14 bases had no gene match. This CDR3 contains 18 residues. Germline CDR1 reads SGHDT; CDR2 reads YYEEEE. This CDR3 reads CASRRGTGMDSAKNIQYF. CDR3 coding DNA: TGTGCCAGCCGGAGAGGGACAGGGATGGACTCAGCCAAAAACATTCAGTACTTC.

The chain joins TRBV27 to TRBJ2-7; unclear D gene. Deletions cut 7 bases from V and 6 bases from J, with 16 bases between. The CDR3 contains 13 residues. The germline gives CDR1 MNHEY, CDR2 SMNVEV (reference sequence). The CDR3 coding sequence is TGTGCCAGCACCTCCTCCTCTAGTTCCGAGCAGTACTTC. It translates to CASTSSSSSEQYF.

The chain uses TRBV27 and TRBJ1-5; D gene uncertain. From germline, CDR1 is MNHEY and CDR2 SMNVEV (reference sequence). Trimming cost V 8 bases and J 2 bases, with 13 bases left between them. The CDR3 has 14 amino acids. The CDR3 DNA follows: TGTGCCAGCGTAGGACTAGCGGGCAATCAGCCCCAGCATTTT. It yields the protein CASVGLAGNQPQHF.

On this clone itself: Other DNA sequences in the sample encode the same CDR3. CDR3 in amino acids: CASSLIPSGVGETQYF. CDR3 coding DNA: TGCGCCAGCAGCTTGATCCCTAGCGGGGTGGGTGAGACCCAGTACTTC. V is TRBV5-1 and J is TRBJ2-5, with TRBD2 matching 9 bases. From germline, CDR1 is SGHRS and CDR2 YFSETQ. CDR3 length equals 16 residues. The junction had 9 bases not matched to a gene; V was cut back by 1 base and J by 5 bases. The variable domain in full, with the rest retrieved from reference TRBV5-1 and TRBJ2-5, is KAGVTQTPRYLIKTRGQQVTLSCSPISGHRSVSWYQQTPGQGLQFLFEYFSETQRNKGNFPGRFSGRQFSNSRSEMNVSTLELGDSALYLCASSLIPSGVGETQYFGPGTRLLVL.